The present T cell receptor beta chain was sequenced within a study of blood T cell repertoires in COVID-19. Study-wide background: The cDNA or gDNA used as material had been derived from T cells, B-cell-depleted T cells, or PBMCs.

V lost 3 bases, J lost 3 bases, and 5 bases stayed unmatched. Looked up from germline, CDR1 is GTSNPN and CDR2 is SVGIG (reference sequence). The length of the CDR3 is 14 residues. Seattle patients were enrolled during active infection and followed longitudinally. The table came from immunoSEQ multiplex PCR; TCRdb's copy has only in-frame clones and leaves some out. The table has around 40,000 clones, around 90% seen once. This clone came up a few times. The sample taken for sequencing was peripheral blood. The rearrangement joins TRBV30 to TRBJ1-1, with 9 nucleotides matching TRBD1. The sequence came from a man aged 60-69 years with COVID-19, enrolled during active disease. The CDR3 region has the DNA TGTGCCTGGAGCGTGGGACAGGGCTACACTGAAGCTTTCTTT. Translation: CAWSVGQGYTEAFF.